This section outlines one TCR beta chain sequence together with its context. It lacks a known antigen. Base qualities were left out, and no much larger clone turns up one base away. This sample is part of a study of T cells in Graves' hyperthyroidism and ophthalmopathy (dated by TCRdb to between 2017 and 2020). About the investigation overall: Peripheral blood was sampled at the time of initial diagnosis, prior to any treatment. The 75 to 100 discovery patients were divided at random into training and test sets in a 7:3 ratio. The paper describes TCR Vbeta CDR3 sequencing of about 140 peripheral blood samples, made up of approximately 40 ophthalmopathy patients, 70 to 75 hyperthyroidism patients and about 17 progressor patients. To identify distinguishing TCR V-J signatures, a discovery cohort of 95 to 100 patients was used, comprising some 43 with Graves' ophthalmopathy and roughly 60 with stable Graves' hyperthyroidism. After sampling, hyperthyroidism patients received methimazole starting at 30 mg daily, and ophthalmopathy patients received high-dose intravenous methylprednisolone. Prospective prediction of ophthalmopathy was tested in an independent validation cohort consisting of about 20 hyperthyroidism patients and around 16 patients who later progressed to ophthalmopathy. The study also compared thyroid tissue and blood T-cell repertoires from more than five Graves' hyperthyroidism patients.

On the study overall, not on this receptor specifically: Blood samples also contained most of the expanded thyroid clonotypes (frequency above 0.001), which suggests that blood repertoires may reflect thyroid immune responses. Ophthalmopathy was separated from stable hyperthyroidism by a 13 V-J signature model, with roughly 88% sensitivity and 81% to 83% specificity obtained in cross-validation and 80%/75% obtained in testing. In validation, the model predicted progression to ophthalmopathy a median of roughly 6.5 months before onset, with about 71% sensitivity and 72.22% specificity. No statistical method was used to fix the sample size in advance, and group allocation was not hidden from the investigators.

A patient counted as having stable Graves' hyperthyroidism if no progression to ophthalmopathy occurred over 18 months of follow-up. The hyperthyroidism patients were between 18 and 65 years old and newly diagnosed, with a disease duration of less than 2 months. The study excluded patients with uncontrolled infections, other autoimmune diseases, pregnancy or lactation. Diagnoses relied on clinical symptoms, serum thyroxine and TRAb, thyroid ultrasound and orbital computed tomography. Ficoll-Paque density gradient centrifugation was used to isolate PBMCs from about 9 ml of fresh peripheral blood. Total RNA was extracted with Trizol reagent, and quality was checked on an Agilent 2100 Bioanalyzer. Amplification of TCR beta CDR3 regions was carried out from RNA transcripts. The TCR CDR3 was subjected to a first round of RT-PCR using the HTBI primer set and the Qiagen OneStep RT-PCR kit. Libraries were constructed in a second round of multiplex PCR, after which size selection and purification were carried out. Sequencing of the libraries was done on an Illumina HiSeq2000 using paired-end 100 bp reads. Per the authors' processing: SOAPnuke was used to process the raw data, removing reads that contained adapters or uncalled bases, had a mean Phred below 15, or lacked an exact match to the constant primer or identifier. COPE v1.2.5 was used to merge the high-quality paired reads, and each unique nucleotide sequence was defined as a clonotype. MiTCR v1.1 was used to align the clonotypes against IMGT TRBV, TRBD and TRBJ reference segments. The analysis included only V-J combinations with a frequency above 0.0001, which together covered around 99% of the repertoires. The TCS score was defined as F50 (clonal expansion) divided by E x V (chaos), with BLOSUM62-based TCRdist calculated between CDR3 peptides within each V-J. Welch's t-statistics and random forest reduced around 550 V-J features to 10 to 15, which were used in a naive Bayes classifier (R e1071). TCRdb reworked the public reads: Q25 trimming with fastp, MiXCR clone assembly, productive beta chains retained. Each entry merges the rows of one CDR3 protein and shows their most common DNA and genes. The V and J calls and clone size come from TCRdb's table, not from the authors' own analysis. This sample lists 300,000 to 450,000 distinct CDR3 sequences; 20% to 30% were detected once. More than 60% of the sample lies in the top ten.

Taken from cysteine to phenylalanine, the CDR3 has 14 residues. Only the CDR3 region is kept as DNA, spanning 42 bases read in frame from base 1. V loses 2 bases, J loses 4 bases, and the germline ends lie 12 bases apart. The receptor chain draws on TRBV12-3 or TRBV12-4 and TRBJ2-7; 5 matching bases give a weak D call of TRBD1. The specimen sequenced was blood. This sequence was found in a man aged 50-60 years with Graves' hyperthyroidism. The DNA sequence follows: TGTGCCAGCAGTTTATGGGGCCTCGGTTACGAGCAGTACTTC. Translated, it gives CASSLWGLGYEQYF.